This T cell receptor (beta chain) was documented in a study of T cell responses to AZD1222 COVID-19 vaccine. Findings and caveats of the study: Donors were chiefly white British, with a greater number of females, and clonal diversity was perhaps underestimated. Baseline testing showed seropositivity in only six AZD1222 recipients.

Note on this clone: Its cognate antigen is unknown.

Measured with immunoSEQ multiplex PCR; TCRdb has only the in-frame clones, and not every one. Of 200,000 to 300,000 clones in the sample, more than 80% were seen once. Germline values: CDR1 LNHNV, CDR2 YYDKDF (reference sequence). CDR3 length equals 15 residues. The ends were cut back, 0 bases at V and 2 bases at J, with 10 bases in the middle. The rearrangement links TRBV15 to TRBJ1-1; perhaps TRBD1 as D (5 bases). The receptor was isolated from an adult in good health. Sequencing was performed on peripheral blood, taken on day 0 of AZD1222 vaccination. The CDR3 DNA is TGTGCCACCAGCAGAGATCCAGGGCTAAACACTGAAGCTTTCTTT. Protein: CATSRDPGLNTEAFF. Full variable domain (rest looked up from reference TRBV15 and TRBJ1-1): DAMVIQNPRYQVTQFGKPVTLSCSQTLNHNVMYWYQQKSSQAPKLLFHYYDKDFNNEADTPDNFQSRRPNTSFCFLDIRSPGLGDTAMYLCATSRDPGLNTEAFFGQGTRLTVV.